This TCR beta chain was sequenced for a study of blood T cells in healthy people across ages (dated by TCRdb to between 2014 and 2017). Turning to the overall study: In model experiments, roughly one uniquely barcoded TCR beta cDNA molecule per two T cells was captured by template switching. Using the same blood draw, the study looked at two additional independent replicas of 1 million unique cDNA reads for two donors, one aged 18 to 30 and the other aged 80 or older. Donors were grouped into four age groups: young (average roughly 17 years), middle-aged (around 39), aged (around 60) and long-lived (roughly 80). Age-related changes in TCR beta repertoire diversity were measured in the study by deep sequencing normalized with unique cDNA molecular identifiers.

V and J are truncated by 4 bases and 1 base respectively, leaving an intervening sequence of 4 bases. The germline V gene encodes CDR1 MNHNY and CDR2 SVGAGI (reference sequence). The CDR3 runs 12 amino acids, cysteine and phenylalanine included. Only CDR3 DNA is held: 36 bases, read in frame from base 1. Results and caveats for the whole study, not just this receptor: The long-lived group showed more naive CD4+ T cells, fewer expanded clones and increased TCR diversity than the aged group, suggesting age selection. Donor CMV infection status was unknown, potentially confounding age-related changes in expanded clonotypes. A strong correlation was found between observed TCR beta diversity and the percentage of naive T cells measured by flow cytometry. Total diversity estimates from one million sequenced T cells were considered lower bounds and underestimates. As age increased, observed TCR beta diversity per million T cells dropped in a roughly linear way, and a significant reduction was already evident by age roughly 40. Bulk unsorted PBMC profiling prevented conclusive comparison of naive and antigen-experienced compartments.

Worth noting for this clonotype: The antigen this receptor binds is unknown. Base qualities are not provided; no much larger clone lies one nucleotide away.

The protocol used for the library was 5' RACE. TCRdb names Illumina HiSeq 2500 as the instrument used. A second PCR of about 7 to 12 cycles was performed with a sample-barcoded 5' primer and a J-beta primer mix. A template-switch 5' adaptor carrying 12 random nucleotides introduced a unique molecular identifier onto each TCR beta cDNA molecule. Each sample yielded at least 2.5 million CDR3-containing paired-end reads. First-strand cDNA synthesis was performed from all RNA using the Mint cDNA synthesis kit, with priming by a TRBC-specific oligonucleotide. All cDNA was treated with uracil-DNA glycosylase and then went through a first 18-cycle PCR with the universal primers M1SS and BC2_uni_R. The authors processed their data as follows. Normalization of each sample was performed by random selection of 1 million high-quality reads, each carrying a distinct molecular identifier. Instead of being binned into consensus sequences, reads that shared molecular identifiers were thrown out. MiTCR, run with a Q25 quality threshold and the strictest error-elimination algorithm, handled CDR3 identification, clonotype clustering and error correction. A nonparametric unseen species model with Euler transformation was used to estimate lower-bound total TCR beta diversity. The public reads were reprocessed in TCRdb via fastp at Q25 and MiXCR, keeping in-frame beta chains. Rows matching on CDR3 protein sequence are summarized as one entry with the most common DNA and genes. V and J calls and clone size were set by TCRdb, not the authors. Here the sample has 1 million or so distinct CDR3 sequences; less than 25% occur a single time. The ten largest make up approximately 0.75% of the sample.

The donors were some 39 Caucasian individuals from Russia, aged roughly 6 to 90 years, who were systemically healthy. Each donor gave 8 to 10 milliliters of peripheral blood, collected into EDTA-treated Vacutainer tubes. Ficoll-Paque density-gradient centrifugation was used to isolate PBMCs, with at least 7 million per sample. Trizol reagent was used to extract total RNA from PBMCs, with at least 5.5 micrograms per sample. For every donor, flow cytometry on a PBMC aliquot measured the percentage of naive CD45RAhigh/CD27high T cells. The sample was also reused in another study, on T cells of mothers and their children. Per the second study: Nine systemically healthy Caucasian individuals, comprising three mothers and their six children, were included as donors. cDNA synthesis consumed the entire amount of extracted RNA, loaded at around 1.4 ug RNA in each 15 ul reaction. In the second PCR, the M1S primer added sample barcodes and 2-4 random nucleotides. More than 8.5 million TCR beta CDR3 reads were obtained from each mother, and 2.5 million to 3.5 million reads were obtained from each child. Thymic selection similarly shapes TCR recombination output in related and unrelated pairs, with minor effect from inherited differences. Normalized repertoire overlap was always found to be slightly, but never significantly, higher in related mother-child pairs than in unrelated mother-child pairs. No persistent microchimeric T cell clones were found, with a detection sensitivity of roughly 92 clones per million clonotypes. Deep NGS was used in the study to compare the TCR beta repertoires of mothers and children and to look for features that separate related mother-child pairs from unrelated individuals. Mothers averaged roughly 36 +/- 4 years of age and children averaged around 10 +/- 4 years. After adapters were ligated using NEBNext reagents, the libraries underwent 100+100 nt paired-end sequencing on an Illumina HiSeq 2000. Mother and child libraries were prepared a month apart and sequenced in separate runs to prevent cross-contamination. Each donor had between roughly 450,000 and 2,300,000 distinct TCR beta clonotypes identified. Naive TCR beta clonotypes were estimated from low-frequency clonotypes matched to each donor's FACS-determined naive share, without sorting.

Sequencing input: blood. This chain is built from TRBV6-6 and TRBJ1-1; the D segment cannot be called with confidence. This receptor was identified in a girl aged 2-10 years in good health. The CDR3 has the sequence CASSSENTEAFF. In nucleotides, the sequence is TGTGCCAGCAGTTCCGAGAACACTGAAGCTTTCTTT.